Shown below are 13 T cell receptor beta chains from a single sample sequenced in a study of blood T cells in healthy people across ages. A second about 7 to 11 cycle PCR used barcoded and J-beta primers. TCRdb re-called the 5' RACE reads with MiXCR, one entry per CDR3 protein. The top ten clones hold about 10% of a sample with roughly 1,500,000 distinct CDR3 sequences, about 32% of them seen once. Input material: blood. These receptor sequences come from a woman in her twenties or thirties in good health.

The chain uses TRBV12-3 or TRBV12-4 and TRBJ1-2; 9 bases line up with TRBD1. V was pared by 3 bases and J by 4 bases, with 6 bases of the junction left unmatched. The CDR3 has 15 amino acids. CDR3: CASSLAGQGVYGYTF. CDR3 DNA sequence: TGTGCCAGCAGTTTGGCGGGACAGGGTGTCTATGGCTACACCTTC.

This clonotype has a handful of counts. V and J are TRBV5-1 and TRBJ1-2; unclear D gene. There are 12 residues in the CDR3. Between the trimmed V and J ends, which lost 0 bases and 8 bases, there was a span of 8 bases. The V gene's germline CDR1 is SGHRS and CDR2 YFSETQ. This CDR3 is CASSLGYSGYTF. In DNA, the CDR3 is TGCGCCAGCAGCTTGGGTTACAGCGGCTACACCTTC.

The table lists this clonotype with a few counts. The CDR3: CAISESTNYGYTF. The CDR3 coding sequence is TGTGCCATCAGTGAATCCACTAACTATGGCTACACCTTC. The gene calls are TRBV10-3 and TRBJ1-2, with D unclear. This CDR3 spans 13 amino acids. Germline CDR1 ENHRY, CDR2 SYGVKD. V was shortened by 3 bases and J by 0 bases, with 5 bases between the two germline ends.

The chain carries TRBV12-3 or TRBV12-4 and TRBJ1-1; D not resolved. The CDR3 sequence is 14 residues long. V lost 5 bases and J 3 bases, leaving 13 bases between the germline ends. CDR3 protein: CASSPRAGYTEAFF. DNA for the CDR3: TGTGCCAGCAGTCCAAGGGCAGGTTACACTGAAGCTTTCTTT.

The chain links TRBV7-9 to TRBJ2-3, with D possibly TRBD2 on 6 matching bases. This CDR3 region has 14 residues. V lost 2 bases and J 6 bases, leaving 12 bases between the germline ends. Germline CDR1 SEHNR, CDR2 FQNEAQ (reference sequence). The CDR3, as DNA: TGTGCCAGCAGCTTATACGGGGAGGCCGATACGCAGTATTTT. Amino acids: CASSLYGEADTQYF.

This chain joins TRBV7-3 and TRBJ2-7; D possibly corresponds to TRBD1 (6 bases). This CDR3 spans 14 amino acids. Germline CDR1 reads SGHTA; CDR2 reads FQGTGA. Between the trimmed V and J ends, which lost 5 bases and 3 bases, there was a span of 14 bases. CDR3 nucleotides: TGTGCCAGCAGCCCAGGGGCAGGAGTCTACGAGCAGTACTTC. Translating gives CASSPGAGVYEQYF.

A note on this clonotype: A read error may be the cause here, since a much bigger clone is one base away. This chain connects TRBV7-8 to TRBJ2-5; 8 positions match TRBD1. The CDR3 covers 16 residues. CDR1 is SGHVS, CDR2 FQNEAQ, per germline. Unmatched junction bases numbered 15, after V lost 1 base and J lost 11 bases. CDR3 nucleotides: TGTGCCAGCAGCTTAGGGAAGCCTAGGGACAGGCATGAGCAGTACTTC. This codes for CASSLGKPRDRHEQYF.

The chain combines TRBV21-1 with TRBJ2-7; the table names TRBD2, a call not compared with the DNA. TRBV21-1 is a listed pseudogene. The CDR3 is made up of 14 amino acids. The DNA for the CDR3 is TGTGCCAGCAGCAAAGTGGGCAGGCCGCTGGAGCAGTACTTC. Translating gives CASSKVGRPLEQYF.

This clonotype was found once. The chain carries TRBV7-7 and TRBJ2-7; D perhaps matches TRBD1 (6 bases). The V gene's germline CDR1 is SSHAT and CDR2 FNYEAQ (reference sequence). The CDR3 consists of 13 residues. Trimming shortened V by 5 bases and J by 10 bases, and 18 bases separated the two germline ends. The CDR3 here is CASSPGAGDGQYF. The CDR3 DNA follows: TGTGCCAGCAGCCCTGGAGCAGGGGATGGTCAGTACTTC.

This clonotype has just a few counts. The chain recombines TRBV4-1 with TRBJ2-3, with 7 bases fitting TRBD2. Germline V lookup: CDR1 MGHRA, CDR2 YSYEKL. This CDR3 has 15 residues. V lost 2 bases to trimming and J lost 4 bases; unmatched junction nucleotides: 6. DNA for the CDR3: TGCGCCAGCAGCCAAAGAGGACGGGGGGCAGATACGCAGTATTTT. This codes for CASSQRGRGADTQYF.

The chain has TRBV7-9 and TRBJ1-2; no clear D gene. V lost 5 bases to trimming and J lost 5 bases, with 15 bases between them. This CDR3 region has 14 residues. Per germline, CDR1 SEHNR and CDR2 FQNEAQ (reference sequence). The CDR3 DNA follows: TGTGCCAGCAGCAGGCCGGCGGACGTGTATGGCTACACCTTC. Protein sequence: CASSRPADVYGYTF.

This clonotype was counted only a few times. The chain links TRBV9 to TRBJ2-1; D remains unclear. CDR1 and CDR2 from the germline V gene are SGDLS and YYNGEE. With 3 bases removed from V and 0 bases from J, the gap between germline ends came to 4 bases. CDR3 size: 13 residues. CDR3 protein: CASSERSYNEQFF. The CDR3 DNA reads as TGTGCCAGCAGCGAGCGCTCCTACAATGAGCAGTTCTTC.

This chain connects TRBV5-6 to TRBJ2-5; tentative D call: TRBD1 (6 bases). The CDR3 totals 15 residues. CDR1 and CDR2 from the germline V gene are SGHDT and YYEEEE. The V end was cut by 4 bases, the J end by 5 bases, with 18 bases between. CDR3 coding DNA: TGTGCCAGCAGCCCCAACAGGGCCGGGCTGGAGACCCAGTACTTC. It encodes CASSPNRAGLETQYF.